Sequencing of this T cell receptor (beta chain) was carried out in a study of shared clonotypes between healthy human individuals. Method: immunoSEQ multiplex PCR; TCRdb's copy keeps in-frame clones and lacks some. The sample carries about 120,000 clones, 68% recorded once. Germline V CDR1 and CDR2: SGHDN, FVKESK. This CDR3 is built from 14 residues. V was clipped by 1 base and J by 1 base, with 7 bases between them. Source material: memory CD8+ T cells sorted from blood. Subset reported: CD45RO+ cells pooled with CCR7-negative TemRA cells. V is TRBV14 and J is TRBJ2-5, with unresolved D. The receptor was isolated from a woman aged 25 to 45 in good health. This CDR3 reads CASSQGRPQETQYF. In nucleotides, the CDR3 is TGTGCCAGCAGCCAAGGGAGACCCCAAGAGACCCAGTACTTC.